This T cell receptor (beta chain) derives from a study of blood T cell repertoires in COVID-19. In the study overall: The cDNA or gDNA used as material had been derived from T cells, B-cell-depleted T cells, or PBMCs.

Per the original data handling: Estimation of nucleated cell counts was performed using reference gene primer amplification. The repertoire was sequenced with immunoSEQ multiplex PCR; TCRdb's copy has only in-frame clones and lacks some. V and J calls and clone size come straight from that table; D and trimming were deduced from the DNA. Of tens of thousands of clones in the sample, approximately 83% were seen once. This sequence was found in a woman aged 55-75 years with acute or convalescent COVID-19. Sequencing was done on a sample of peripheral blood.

The CDR3 coding sequence is TGTGCCAGCAGCAACACCGACACTCAGCCCCAGCATTTT. It specifies CASSNTDTQPQHF. The V gene is TRBV7-9, the J gene TRBJ1-5; D gene unclear. The germline gives CDR1 SEHNR, CDR2 FQNEAQ (reference sequence). The CDR3 sequence is 13 residues long. Trimming cost V 5 bases and J 6 bases, with 11 bases left between them.